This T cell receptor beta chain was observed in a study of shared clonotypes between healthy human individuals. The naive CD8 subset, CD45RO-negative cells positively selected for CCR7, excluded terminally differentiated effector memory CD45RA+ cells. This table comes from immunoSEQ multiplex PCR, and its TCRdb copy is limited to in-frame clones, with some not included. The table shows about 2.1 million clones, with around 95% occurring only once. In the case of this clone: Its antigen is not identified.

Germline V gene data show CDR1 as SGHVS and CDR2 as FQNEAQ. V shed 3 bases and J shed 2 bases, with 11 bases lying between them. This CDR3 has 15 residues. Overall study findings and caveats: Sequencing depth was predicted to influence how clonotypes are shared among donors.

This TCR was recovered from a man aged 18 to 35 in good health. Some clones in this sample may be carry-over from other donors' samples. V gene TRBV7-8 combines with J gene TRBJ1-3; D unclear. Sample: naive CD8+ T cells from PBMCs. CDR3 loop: CASSLTPGPGNTIYF. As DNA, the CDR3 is TGTGCCAGCAGCTTGACACCCGGTCCTGGAAACACCATATATTTT.